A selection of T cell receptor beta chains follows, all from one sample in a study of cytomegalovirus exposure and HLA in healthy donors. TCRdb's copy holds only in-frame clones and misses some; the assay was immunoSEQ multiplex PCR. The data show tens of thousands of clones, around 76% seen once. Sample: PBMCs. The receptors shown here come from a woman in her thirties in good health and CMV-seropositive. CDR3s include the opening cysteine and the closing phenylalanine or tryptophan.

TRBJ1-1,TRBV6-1,CASSAQGDTEAFF
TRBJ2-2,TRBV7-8,CASRGGRELFF
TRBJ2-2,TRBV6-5,CASSYLAGRTGELFF
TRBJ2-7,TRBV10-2,CASSESRSGRNEQYF
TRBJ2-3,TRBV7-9,CASAGTSGIWGTDTQYF
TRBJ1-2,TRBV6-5,CASRAGQNHGYTF
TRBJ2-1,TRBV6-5,CASSYPHWVREARFF
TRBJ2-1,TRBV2,CASSPARDRGIF
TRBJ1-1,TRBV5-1,CASSLQGMTEAFF
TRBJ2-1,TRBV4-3,CASSQDRLAGIGVDEQFF
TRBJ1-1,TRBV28,CASSLVLNTEAFF
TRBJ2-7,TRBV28,CASRHGLAGYYEQYF
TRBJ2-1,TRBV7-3,CASSLGSGYEQFF
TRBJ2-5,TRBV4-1,CASSQVSAGGGETQYF
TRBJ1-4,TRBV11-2,CASSAGTGGREKLFF
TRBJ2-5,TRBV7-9,CASSFFQGETQYF
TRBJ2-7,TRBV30,CAWRRDRVGEQYF
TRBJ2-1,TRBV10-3,CATGQGAGSSYNEQFF
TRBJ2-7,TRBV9,CASSVGPDRSTYEQYF
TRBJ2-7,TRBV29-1,CSVETRQTPYEQYF
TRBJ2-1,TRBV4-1,CASSQNERDFYNEQFF
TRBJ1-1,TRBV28,CASSFHRGAMNTEAFF
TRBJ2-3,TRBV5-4,CASSPGTSGRADTQYF
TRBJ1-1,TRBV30,CAWRREIRSFF
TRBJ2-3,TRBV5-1,CASSSSGGRDTQYF
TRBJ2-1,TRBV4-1,CASSQDTRLTYNEQFF
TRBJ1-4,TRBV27,CASSVGTGGEKLFF
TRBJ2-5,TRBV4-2,CASSQEAGKETQYF
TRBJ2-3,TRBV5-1,CASSLVTLSTTDTQYF
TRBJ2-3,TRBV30,CAWSQADTQYF
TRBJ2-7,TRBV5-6,CASSFLGSGRFYEQYF
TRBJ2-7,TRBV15,CATSSYIGGRGYEQYF
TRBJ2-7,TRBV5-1,CASSLGLAAAPGRHEQYF
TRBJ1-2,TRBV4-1,CASRPGTGAGYGYTF
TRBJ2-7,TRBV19,CASSRGASYEQYF